This is a list of T cell receptor beta chains from one sample in a study of T-cell reconstitution after alpha-beta-depleted transplantation in children. Each CDR3 protein gets one entry after TCRdb re-called the PCR reads with MiXCR. The sample holds fewer than 550,000 distinct CDR3 sequences, roughly 10% seen once. Sequencing was performed on PBMCs, taken before TCRalphabeta/CD19-depleted stem cell transplant. Receptor source: a child aged 2-9 years with inherited bone marrow failure, due to receive a stem cell transplant. Each CDR3 is given with its conserved first and last residue. The D gene is left open where the match is weak. Size is omitted from some rows. Given values are once, few, many or a class for expanded clones.

length	size	V	D	J	DNA	CDR3
12	NA	TRBV29-1	NA	TRBJ2-7	TGCAGCGTTTGGACAGAGCCCTACGAGCAGTACTTC	CSVWTEPYEQYF
13	many	TRBV15	TRBD2	TRBJ2-1	TGTGCCACCAGCAGAGGACTAGCGAATGAGCAGTTCTTC	CATSRGLANEQFF
14	many	TRBV11-2	TRBD2	TRBJ2-7	TGTGCCAGCAGCTTTGGAGCGGGAGCGCGGGAGCAGTACTTC	CASSFGAGAREQYF
15	few	TRBV21-1	NA	TRBJ2-1	TGTGCCAGCAGCAAAGGGGGGCTAGGTGTCAATGAGCAGTTCTTC	CASSKGGLGVNEQFF
16	many	TRBV10-3	TRBD1	TRBJ1-3	TGTGCCATCCCCCTCCCGGACAGGCGCTCTGGAAACACCATATATTTT	CAIPLPDRRSGNTIYF
14	NA	TRBV27	NA	TRBJ2-3	TGTGCCAGCAGTCCCTGGACAGCCGGGGATACGCAGTATTTT	CASSPWTAGDTQYF
14	many	TRBV25-1	NA	TRBJ2-7	TGTGCCAGCAGTGAATGGTCGATGTCCTACGAGCAGTACTTC	CASSEWSMSYEQYF
16	few	TRBV19	NA	TRBJ2-3	TGTGCCAGTAGTACTCATAGCGCAAACCAGGGGGGTACGCAGTATTTT	CASSTHSANQGGTQYF
14	NA	TRBV12-3/TRBV12-4	TRBD1	TRBJ1-1	TGTGCCAGCAGTGCCCGGGGACAGGGGGCTGAAGCTTTCTTT	CASSARGQGAEAFF
14	many	TRBV6-1	TRBD2	TRBJ2-7	TGTGCCAGCACCGGGGCGGGAGGGACTTACGAGCAGTACTTC	CASTGAGGTYEQYF
14	few	TRBV7-9	TRBD1	TRBJ2-7	TGTGCCAGCAGCTTAGCGTCACAGGGGGGCGAGCAGTACTTC	CASSLASQGGEQYF
15	few	TRBV4-3	TRBD1	TRBJ2-7	TGCGCCAGCAGTCACACCGGGACAGGGGGCGTTGAGCAGTACTTC	CASSHTGTGGVEQYF
14	many	TRBV19	NA	TRBJ2-7	TGTGCCAGTAGTAGAGGGACATACTCCTACGAGCAGTACTTC	CASSRGTYSYEQYF
17	many	TRBV28	NA	TRBJ2-3	TGTGCCAGCAGTTCTACGGACTCCCGACCAGACACAGATACGCAGTATTTT	CASSSTDSRPDTDTQYF
16	NA	TRBV20-1	TRBD2	TRBJ2-3	TGCAGTGCTAGAGATCTCTTCCAGCGGGAGGTGGATACGCAGTATTTT	CSARDLFQREVDTQYF
16	many	TRBV7-9	NA	TRBJ2-5	TGTGCCAGCAGCTTAAGGTCAGGGTGGTACCAAGAGACCCAGTACTTC	CASSLRSGWYQETQYF
13	many	TRBV25-1	NA	TRBJ2-7	TGTGCCAGCAGTGAGGGGACTCCCTACGAGCAGTACTTC	CASSEGTPYEQYF
16	many	TRBV4-1	TRBD1	TRBJ2-7	TGCGCCAGCAGCCAAACCGGGACAGGGAGCTCCTACGAGCAGTACTTC	CASSQTGTGSSYEQYF
15	NA	TRBV10-3	NA	TRBJ2-3	TGTGCCATCAGTGACCCCGCAGGGAGCACAGATACGCAGTATTTT	CAISDPAGSTDTQYF
12	many	TRBV20-1	NA	TRBJ1-5	TGCAGTGCTAGAAGGGGCAATCAGCCCCAGCATTTT	CSARRGNQPQHF
16	few	TRBV19	NA	TRBJ2-3	TGTGCCAGTCAGTCGGAGCCTCCGTCCGGCACAGATACGCAGTATTTT	CASQSEPPSGTDTQYF
13	many	TRBV18	NA	TRBJ2-3	TGTGCCAGCTCACCACCGACGGCAGATACGCAGTATTTT	CASSPPTADTQYF
13	NA	TRBV29-1	NA	TRBJ1-2	TGCAGCGTTGAACCTAGGACGGGGCTCGGCTACACCTTC	CSVEPRTGLGYTF
14	many	TRBV5-1	NA	TRBJ2-1	TGCGCCAGTGGGGACTGGAGCTCCTACAATGAGCAGTTCTTC	CASGDWSSYNEQFF
15	many	TRBV30	TRBD2	TRBJ2-3	TGTGCCTGGAGAGCCAGCGGGGAGAGCACAGATACGCAGTATTTT	CAWRASGESTDTQYF
18	many	TRBV5-1	TRBD2	TRBJ2-3	TGCGCCAGCAGCTTGGGACTAGCGGGAGTATGGGGCACAGATACGCAGTATTTT	CASSLGLAGVWGTDTQYF
16	many	TRBV7-2	TRBD2	TRBJ2-7	TGTGCCAGCAGCGAATATCCGGGACTAGCGGGAAGCGAGCAGTACTTC	CASSEYPGLAGSEQYF
16	many	TRBV12-3/TRBV12-4	NA	TRBJ2-7	TGTGCCAGCAGTCTCCCCTCGGGCCCAAACGCCTACGAGCAGTACTTC	CASSLPSGPNAYEQYF
13	many	TRBV29-1	NA	TRBJ2-6	TGCAGCGGGTTGGTGGGTGGGGCCAACGTCCTGACTTTC	CSGLVGGANVLTF
16	NA	TRBV7-7	TRBD2	TRBJ2-1	TGTGCTAGCAGCCGTCCTCGGGAGGCGTCCTACAATGAGCAGTTCTTC	CASSRPREASYNEQFF
15	many	TRBV6-2/TRBV6-3	TRBD2	TRBJ2-5	TGTGCCAGCAGTCTTCGGGAGGGCCGGGTGAAGACCCAGTACTTC	CASSLREGRVKTQYF